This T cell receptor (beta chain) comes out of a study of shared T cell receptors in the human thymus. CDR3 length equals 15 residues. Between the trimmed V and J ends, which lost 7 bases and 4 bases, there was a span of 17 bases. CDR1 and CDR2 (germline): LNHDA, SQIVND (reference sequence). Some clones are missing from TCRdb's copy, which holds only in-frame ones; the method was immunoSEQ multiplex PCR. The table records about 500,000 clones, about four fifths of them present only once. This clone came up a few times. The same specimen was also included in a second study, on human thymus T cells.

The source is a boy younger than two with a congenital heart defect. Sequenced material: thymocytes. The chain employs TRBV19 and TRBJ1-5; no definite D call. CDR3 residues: CASNPLASGNQPQHF. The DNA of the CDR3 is TGTGCCAGTAACCCCCTTGCGTCGGGGAATCAGCCCCAGCATTTT.